These 17 T cell receptor beta chains share one sample of origin, sequenced in a study of T cells in localized non-small cell lung cancer. Some clones are missing from TCRdb's copy, which holds only in-frame ones; the method was immunoSEQ multiplex PCR. The repertoire holds 14,000 or so clones, with roughly 90% as singletons. The material was peripheral blood mononuclear cells, obtained before any cancer treatment. These receptors were obtained from a man aged 40 to 70 with stage III lung adenocarcinoma.

The count of this clone is one. The chain joins TRBV4-1 to TRBJ2-3, with TRBD2 as a possible D gene (6 bases). Trimming took 1 base from V and 1 from J, leaving 9 bases between them. Germline values: CDR1 MGHRA, CDR2 YSYEKL. The length of the CDR3 is 15 residues. The CDR3, as DNA: TGCGCCAGCAGCCAAGGGGGACTGGGCACAGATACGCAGTATTTT. Translation: CASSQGGLGTDTQYF.

This chain links TRBV14 with TRBJ2-2; D remains ambiguous. CDR1 and CDR2 from the germline V gene are SGHDN and FVKESK. This CDR3 spans 15 amino acids. Trimming removed 0 bases at V and 6 bases at J, with 11 bases between. CDR3 loop: CASSQDSAASGELFF. DNA of the CDR3: TGTGCCAGCAGCCAAGATTCGGCTGCATCCGGGGAGCTGTTTTTT.

The chain uses TRBV5-4 and TRBJ2-3; 8 bases agree with TRBD1. Germline V gene lookup returns CDR1 SGHNT and CDR2 YYREEE (reference sequence). The CDR3 consists of 14 residues. The junction had 9 bases not matched to a gene; V was cut back by 4 bases and J by 8 bases. CDR3 DNA sequence: TGTGCCAGCAGCGCAGGGGGCCGCGGTGGTACGCAGTATTTT. As protein: CASSAGGRGGTQYF.

In DNA form, the CDR3 reads TGTGCCAGCAGTTTATACGGGGGAGGAATTTCACCCCTCCACTTT. Its translation: CASSLYGGGISPLHF. This chain uses TRBV27 with TRBJ1-6; the D gene is possibly TRBD1 (5 bases). The CDR3 has 15 residues. V was shortened by 1 base and J by 9 bases, with 13 bases between the two germline ends. Germline V gene lookup returns CDR1 MNHEY and CDR2 SMNVEV (reference sequence).

This clone was seen just once. This chain connects TRBV6-1 to TRBJ1-2; no reliable D call. CDR3 length equals 10 residues. V dropped 8 bases and J dropped 1 base, with 2 bases sitting between them. Germline assignment: CDR1 MNHNS and CDR2 SASEGT. The CDR3 DNA reads TGTGCCAGCTTTAACTATGGCTACACCTTC. This codes for CASFNYGYTF.

The gene calls are TRBV25-1 and TRBJ1-2; no definite D call. CDR3 length equals 12 residues. Germline V CDR1 and CDR2: MGHDK, SYGVNS. Between the trimmed V and J ends, which lost 2 bases and 7 bases, there was a span of 8 bases. CDR3 nucleotide sequence: TGTGCCAGCAGTGAACCCTACTTTGGCTACACCTTC. This translates into CASSEPYFGYTF.

V is TRBV19 and J is TRBJ1-2; D remains unclear. Germline V gene data show CDR1 as LNHDA and CDR2 as SQIVND (reference sequence). This CDR3 has 14 amino acids. V was trimmed by 4 bases and J by 0 bases, leaving 9 bases between them. The CDR3 sequence is CASSRSNTNYGYTF. In DNA form, the CDR3 reads TGTGCCAGTAGTAGAAGTAATACTAACTATGGCTACACCTTC.

The J gene is TRBJ1-4, the V gene TRBV7-9; 8 nucleotides agree with TRBD1. Germline V gene sequence: CDR1 SEHNR, CDR2 FQNEAQ (reference sequence). Trimming removed 3 bases from V and 5 bases from J; junction bases left unmatched: 2. This CDR3 has 14 amino acids. CDR3 bases: TGTGCCAGCAGCTTCAGACAGGGGAATGAAAAACTGTTTTTT. Translated: CASSFRQGNEKLFF.

V is TRBV7-9 and J is TRBJ2-2; tentatively, D is TRBD1 or TRBD2 (5 bases each). The CDR3 loop spans 13 amino acids. From germline, CDR1 is SEHNR and CDR2 FQNEAQ (reference sequence). V lost 5 bases, J lost 8 bases, and 12 bases lay in between. CDR3 DNA: TGTGCCAGCAGCCCAGGGACCTGGGGGGAGCTGTTTTTT. Encoded protein: CASSPGTWGELFF.

This chain connects TRBV27 to TRBJ1-5, with no clear D. The CDR3 extends over 17 amino acids. Germline CDR1 reads MNHEY; CDR2 reads SMNVEV (reference sequence). V was clipped by 2 bases and J by 5 bases, with 19 bases between them. CDR3 coding DNA: TGTGCCAGCAGTTTACGATGGACGACGAACGTTGATCAGCCCCAGCATTTT. It yields the protein CASSLRWTTNVDQPQHF.

The genes are TRBV6-1 and TRBJ2-1; TRBD2 aligns across 7 bases. J gave up 1 base and V 8 bases, and 2 bases lay outside the gene matches. Per germline, CDR1 MNHNS and CDR2 SASEGT. This CDR3 comprises 13 residues. The CDR3 is CASGRASYNEQFF. In nucleotides, the CDR3 is TGTGCCAGCGGGAGGGCATCCTACAATGAGCAGTTCTTC.

The chain couples TRBV27 to TRBJ2-7, with unresolved D. The germline gives CDR1 MNHEY, CDR2 SMNVEV (reference sequence). This CDR3 has 13 amino acids. V lost 6 bases to trimming and J lost 3 bases, with 12 bases between them. CDR3 amino acids: CASSPNKGYEQYF. The CDR3 bases are TGTGCCAGCAGCCCTAATAAGGGCTACGAGCAGTACTTC.

The sample holds one count of this clone. The chain is built from TRBV5-6 and TRBJ2-4; no clear D. This CDR3 is 16 amino acids long. In germline, CDR1 is SGHDT, CDR2 YYEEEE. Trimming left V 2 bases short and J 3 bases short, with 15 bases between. Here the CDR3 reads CASSFPSGEFKNIQYF. DNA for the CDR3: TGTGCCAGCAGCTTCCCCTCTGGAGAGTTCAAAAACATTCAGTACTTC.

V is TRBV7-7 and J is TRBJ2-3; 13 bases align to TRBD2. The CDR3 spans 16 residues. V was clipped by 5 bases and J by 5 bases; unmatched bases: 7. Germline CDR1 reads SSHAT; CDR2 reads FNYEAQ (reference sequence). The CDR3 is CASSPGLAGHIDTQYF. For the CDR3, the DNA is TGTGCCAGCAGCCCGGGACTAGCGGGACATATAGATACGCAGTATTTT. The full variable domain, rest sourced from reference TRBV7-7 and TRBJ2-3, is GAGVSQSPRYKVTKRGQDVTLRCDPISSHATLYWYQQALGQGPEFLTYFNYEAQPDKSGLPSDRFSAERPEGSISTLTIQRTEQRDSAMYRCASSPGLAGHIDTQYFGPGTRLTVL.

V is TRBV6-9 and J is TRBJ2-3; TRBD1 might be the D (5 bases). Trimming pared 4 bases from V and 3 bases from J, leaving 14 bases between. The CDR3 runs 15 residues. Looked up from germline, CDR1 is MNHGY and CDR2 is SVAAGI. CDR3 DNA sequence: TGTGCCAGCAGTTTGCAGGGCCAAGAGACAGATACGCAGTATTTT. It specifies CASSLQGQETDTQYF.

This rearrangement joins TRBV4-3 to TRBJ2-3; TRBD2 matches at 8 bases. This CDR3 has 18 residues. The junction had 15 bases not matched to a gene; V was cut back by 3 bases and J by 4 bases. In germline, CDR1 is LGHNA, CDR2 YSLEER. Written as DNA, the CDR3 is TGCGCCAGCAGCCATTCGATTAGCGGGATGACGGGTGCAGATACGCAGTATTTT. This gives the protein CASSHSISGMTGADTQYF.

The chain has TRBV6-6 and TRBJ1-5; a weak D match, TRBD1 (5 bases). There are 15 residues in the CDR3. V lost 5 bases and J lost 3, with 14 bases in between. CDR1 is MNHNY, CDR2 SVGAGI, per germline (reference sequence). CDR3 amino acids: CASSRDSGTNQPQHF. The CDR3 nucleotides are TGTGCCAGCAGTAGAGACTCGGGGACCAATCAGCCCCAGCATTTT.